A selection of T cell receptor beta chains follows, all from one sample in a study of blood T cell repertoires in COVID-19. The assay was immunoSEQ multiplex PCR, and TCRdb's table has in-frame clones only and misses some. The sample holds approximately 67,000 clones, about 90% seen once. Sequences were obtained from peripheral blood. Receptor source: a man in his fifties or sixties with active COVID-19. The CDR3 runs from the conserved cysteine through the conserved F or W. The order of the fields is D gene, V gene, J gene, clone size, CDR3 DNA, CDR3 protein. The D gene is left open where the match is weak. Size is stated for part of the rows, as once, few or many counts, or as a class when the clone is expanded.

D: .
V: TRBV7-9
J: TRBJ1-2
size: .
DNA: TGTGCCAGCAGCGCGACCGGGAACCCGGCTAACTATGGCTACACCTTC
CDR3: CASSATGNPANYGYTF

D: .
V: TRBV25-1
J: TRBJ2-7
size: .
DNA: TGTGCCAGCAGTGATACTAGAACGAGCTACGAGCAGTACTTC
CDR3: CASSDTRTSYEQYF

D: TRBD2
V: TRBV7-8
J: TRBJ2-1
size: .
DNA: TGTGCCAGCAGCTTATCACCCCCGGGACTAGCGGGAGGGTACAATGAGCAGTTCTTC
CDR3: CASSLSPPGLAGGYNEQFF

D: TRBD2
V: TRBV5-1
J: TRBJ2-1
size: .
DNA: TGCGCCAGCAGCTCTAGCGGGAGGAGTTGGAATGAGCAGTTCTTC
CDR3: CASSSSGRSWNEQFF

D: .
V: TRBV6-2/TRBV6-3
J: TRBJ1-2
size: .
DNA: TGTGCCAGCAGCCCTGGGGCTCAATATGGCTACACCTTC
CDR3: CASSPGAQYGYTF

D: .
V: TRBV6-2/TRBV6-3
J: TRBJ2-2
size: .
DNA: TGTGCCAGCAGTTACCCGCTAACGGGAGAAGTTAACACCGGGGAGCTGTTTTTT
CDR3: CASSYPLTGEVNTGELFF

D: TRBD1
V: TRBV7-2
J: TRBJ2-7
size: few
DNA: TGTGCCAGCAGCTTAGAAGGACAGGGCACCTACGAGCAGTACTTC
CDR3: CASSLEGQGTYEQYF

D: .
V: TRBV5-4
J: TRBJ1-1
size: .
DNA: TGTGCCAGCAGCCCTGGACTGCTGAACACTGAAGCTTTCTTT
CDR3: CASSPGLLNTEAFF

D: TRBD2
V: TRBV19
J: TRBJ2-1
size: .
DNA: TGTGCCAGTAGCCCTAGACTAGCGGGAGTTAATGAGCAGTTCTTC
CDR3: CASSPRLAGVNEQFF

D: .
V: TRBV7-3
J: TRBJ2-7
size: .
DNA: TGTGCCAGCAGCAGCTATCATGGACAGTCCTACGAGCAGTACTTC
CDR3: CASSSYHGQSYEQYF

D: TRBD2
V: TRBV2
J: TRBJ2-5
size: .
DNA: TGTGCCAGCAGCAAAGGGACTAGCGGGAGCGAGACCCAGTACTTC
CDR3: CASSKGTSGSETQYF

D: .
V: TRBV4-3
J: TRBJ1-3
size: .
DNA: TGCGCCAGCAGCCAAGACGCTGACAGCTCTGGAAACACCATATATTTT
CDR3: CASSQDADSSGNTIYF

D: .
V: TRBV28
J: TRBJ1-2
size: .
DNA: TGTGCCAGCAGTTTAAGCCCGGGGGCTAACTATGGCTACACCTTC
CDR3: CASSLSPGANYGYTF

D: TRBD2
V: TRBV29-1
J: TRBJ2-1
size: .
DNA: TGCAGCGTTAAGGCTAGCGGACAATACAATGAGCAGTTCTTC
CDR3: CSVKASGQYNEQFF

D: .
V: TRBV7-9
J: TRBJ1-3
size: .
DNA: TGTGCCAGCAGCTTAGCGCTAGGCAAGGTCTCTGGAAACACCATATATTTT
CDR3: CASSLALGKVSGNTIYF

D: .
V: TRBV7-8
J: TRBJ2-1
size: .
DNA: TGTGCCAGCAGCTCCGGTCCAGGGAATGAGCAGTTCTTC
CDR3: CASSSGPGNEQFF

D: .
V: TRBV28
J: TRBJ2-2
size: .
DNA: TGTGCCAGCAGCACGCGGTGGAACACCGGGGAGCTGTTTTTT
CDR3: CASSTRWNTGELFF

D: .
V: TRBV15
J: TRBJ1-1
size: .
DNA: TGTGCCACCAGCAGAGATCTTCCAGGTACTGAAGCTTTCTTT
CDR3: CATSRDLPGTEAFF

D: .
V: TRBV29-1
J: TRBJ2-1
size: .
DNA: TGCAGCGTTATGCAGGGTGTGAATGAGCAGTTCTTC
CDR3: CSVMQGVNEQFF

D: TRBD2
V: TRBV9
J: TRBJ2-3
size: .
DNA: TGTGCCAGCAGCGTTAGCGGGAATGAGGGTACGCAGTATTTT
CDR3: CASSVSGNEGTQYF

D: TRBD2
V: TRBV3-1/TRBV3-2
J: TRBJ2-1
size: once
DNA: TGTGCCAGCAGCCAGCGGGGCCTAGCGGGAGGGGGTGAGCAGTTCTTC
CDR3: CASSQRGLAGGGEQFF

D: .
V: TRBV24-1
J: TRBJ2-1
size: .
DNA: TGTGCCACCAGTAATTATGGCCCAGCCCAGGATGAGCAGTTCTTC
CDR3: CATSNYGPAQDEQFF

D: TRBD1
V: TRBV5-4
J: TRBJ2-1
size: .
DNA: TGTGCCAGCAGTTTCCCGGACAGGGGGCAGTTCTTC
CDR3: CASSFPDRGQFF

D: .
V: TRBV6-2/TRBV6-3
J: TRBJ2-5
size: .
DNA: TGTGCCAGCAGCCACACCACAGGGCTGGGTCTAGAGACCCAGTACTTC
CDR3: CASSHTTGLGLETQYF

D: TRBD2
V: TRBV7-8
J: TRBJ2-5
size: .
DNA: TGTGCCAGCGTAGGACTAGCGAAAGAGACCCAGTACTTC
CDR3: CASVGLAKETQYF

D: TRBD1
V: TRBV3-1/TRBV3-2
J: TRBJ1-1
size: .
DNA: TGTGCCAGCAGCCGGGACAGGGGGCGATACACTGAAGCTTTCTTT
CDR3: CASSRDRGRYTEAFF

D: TRBD1
V: TRBV6-6
J: TRBJ1-6
size: .
DNA: TGTGCCAGCAGTCGCAAACAGGGGGCCGATAATTCACCCCTCCACTTT
CDR3: CASSRKQGADNSPLHF

D: TRBD1
V: TRBV19
J: TRBJ2-7
size: .
DNA: TGTGCCAGTAGTATAGTGTGGGGACAGTCCTACGAGCAGTACTTC
CDR3: CASSIVWGQSYEQYF

D: .
V: TRBV6-1
J: TRBJ1-6
size: once
DNA: TGTGCCAGCAGTGAAGCCCCGGTGGAGCGTTCACCCCTCCACTTT
CDR3: CASSEAPVERSPLHF

D: .
V: TRBV19
J: TRBJ1-1
size: .
DNA: TGTGCCAGTAGCCTACATAGCATGAACACTGAAGCTTTCTTT
CDR3: CASSLHSMNTEAFF

D: .
V: TRBV6-5
J: TRBJ2-2
size: .
DNA: TGTGCCAGCAGGCGGGGTCAAGGTCGGGAGCTGTTTTTT
CDR3: CASRRGQGRELFF

D: .
V: TRBV20-1
J: TRBJ2-7
size: few
DNA: TGCAGCGCTAGTAAGCGGAACAGCTACGAGCAGTACTTC
CDR3: CSASKRNSYEQYF

D: TRBD2
V: TRBV7-3
J: TRBJ2-2
size: .
DNA: TGTGCCAGCAGCTCCACTAGCGGGAGGGCCCCCGGGGAGCTGTTTTTT
CDR3: CASSSTSGRAPGELFF

D: .
V: TRBV6-5
J: TRBJ2-7
size: few
DNA: TGTGCCAGCACCCCCGACAGGCCGCCCTACGAGCAGTACTTC
CDR3: CASTPDRPPYEQYF

D: .
V: TRBV28
J: TRBJ2-3
size: .
DNA: TGTGCCAGCACGGCCGGGATGGGAGATACGCAGTATTTT
CDR3: CASTAGMGDTQYF

D: .
V: TRBV7-8
J: TRBJ2-1
size: .
DNA: TGTGCCAGCAGCTTAACCCTATGGTGGCAGTTCTTC
CDR3: CASSLTLWWQFF

D: TRBD1
V: TRBV5-5
J: TRBJ1-1
size: .
DNA: TGTGCCAGCAGCCGGACAGGGGGGGGCACTGAAGCTTTCTTT
CDR3: CASSRTGGGTEAFF

D: TRBD2
V: TRBV3-1/TRBV3-2
J: TRBJ2-3
size: .
DNA: TGTGCCAGCAGCCAAGGGGGACTAGCGGGACTTGCGGGGACAGATACGCAGTATTTT
CDR3: CASSQGGLAGLAGTDTQYF

D: .
V: TRBV28
J: TRBJ2-7
size: .
DNA: TGTGCCAGCACCAGACCGACAGTCTACGAGCAGTACTTC
CDR3: CASTRPTVYEQYF

D: TRBD2
V: TRBV29-1
J: TRBJ2-5
size: few
DNA: TGCAGCGTCGTTGGACTAGCGGGCGGCGGCCAAGAGACCCAGTACTTC
CDR3: CSVVGLAGGGQETQYF

D: .
V: TRBV29-1
J: TRBJ2-1
size: .
DNA: TGCAGCGTTCTACGGGTTAAATACAATGAGCAGTTCTTC
CDR3: CSVLRVKYNEQFF

D: TRBD1
V: TRBV11-3
J: TRBJ1-2
size: .
DNA: TGTGCCAGCAGCTTTTCCGGGACAGGGAACTATGGCTACACCTTC
CDR3: CASSFSGTGNYGYTF

D: TRBD1
V: TRBV7-9
J: TRBJ1-3
size: .
DNA: TGTGCCAGCAGCCTCATGGGACAGGGGCAAGGAAACACCATATATTTT
CDR3: CASSLMGQGQGNTIYF

D: .
V: TRBV24-1
J: TRBJ1-2
size: .
DNA: TGTGCCACCAGTGATTTGGGCAGTAACTATGGCTACACCTTC
CDR3: CATSDLGSNYGYTF

D: .
V: TRBV4-2
J: TRBJ1-5
size: .
DNA: TGTGCCAGCAGCCCGGGACATAATAGCAATCAGCCCCAGCATTTT
CDR3: CASSPGHNSNQPQHF

D: TRBD1
V: TRBV11-1
J: TRBJ1-2
size: .
DNA: TGTGCCAGCAGCAGGGGACAGCTTGGTTATGGCTACACCTTC
CDR3: CASSRGQLGYGYTF

D: TRBD2
V: TRBV11-2
J: TRBJ2-3
size: .
DNA: TGTGCCAGCAGAACTACTAGCGGGAGCACAGATACGCAGTATTTT
CDR3: CASRTTSGSTDTQYF

D: .
V: TRBV6-5
J: TRBJ2-7
size: .
DNA: TGTGCCAGCAGTCTGACGGGGACCTACGAGCAGTACTTC
CDR3: CASSLTGTYEQYF

D: TRBD1
V: TRBV14
J: TRBJ1-2
size: .
DNA: TGTGCCAGCAGCCAAGAACGGCGCTCAGGGGGGTTTGACTATGGCTACACCTTC
CDR3: CASSQERRSGGFDYGYTF

D: .
V: TRBV7-9
J: TRBJ2-2
size: .
DNA: TGTGCCAGCAGCTTGCAGGGTAACACCGGGGAGCTGTTTTTT
CDR3: CASSLQGNTGELFF

D: TRBD1
V: TRBV11-1
J: TRBJ1-1
size: once
DNA: TGTGCCAGCAGCTTTCGGACAGGACCCCTACCAGCTTTCTTT
CDR3: CASSFRTGPLPAFF